This T cell receptor (beta chain) originates from a study of vaccination effects on CD4 cells after COVID-19 (dated by TCRdb to 2022 to 2024). With respect to the entire study: To identify antigen-specific CD4+ T cell clonotypes by their expansion, the ViraFEST assay first stimulated PBMC with viral peptide pools and then applied TCR sequencing. Post-vaccine samples across the study were collected a median of 72 days after the second dose, with a range of 14 to 241. Some 1.9 million PBMC per well were cultured with about 9.6 ug/ml peptides in IMDM containing approximately 4.6% human AB serum, around 9.7 IU/ml IL-2 and gentamicin. SARS-CoV-2 spike-specific CD4+ TCR repertoires from before and after mRNA vaccination were compared in COVID-19 convalescent patients and in infection-naive vaccine recipients. Altogether, about 10 COVID-19 convalescent patients and several SARS-CoV-2-naive healthy vaccine recipients made up the full study. In the study, cultures from other donors were sequenced using the Oncomine TCR Beta short-read assay on an Illumina iSeq 100.

CDR1 and CDR2 were assigned from the germline V gene as MGHDK and SYGVNS. V and J lose 5 bases and 5 bases, and a span of 9 bases separates them. The CDR3 measures 12 amino acids from cysteine to phenylalanine. The kept DNA is CDR3 alone, 36 bases in frame from the first base. Concerning this clone itself: There is no known antigen for this receptor. No clone much larger than this one lies a single base away; base qualities are absent.

General findings and caveats noted by the study authors: Among healthy vaccine recipients, nearly all vaccine-induced clones were SARS-CoV-2 mono-reactive, and only 1 of 255 was cross-reactive with common cold coronaviruses. Clones induced by infection and clones induced by vaccination both contracted markedly at late timepoints after vaccination, which fits with T cell responses waning over time. The study was limited by a small number of convalescent patients and lacked early post-infection timepoints.

After approximately eleven days of culture, CD4+ T cells were isolated with the EasySep CD4+ T cell isolation kit. Each participant got two doses of an mRNA SARS-CoV-2 vaccine, either BNT162b2 or mRNA-1273. Negative nucleocapsid antibody results before and after vaccination confirmed that the healthy vaccine recipients had no prior SARS-CoV-2 infection. Half of the culture medium was replaced with fresh IL-2-containing medium on days 3 and 7. Each peptide stimulation condition was cultured in triplicate wells unless otherwise noted. Using Ficoll-Paque Plus gradient centrifugation, PBMC were separated from whole blood and then either used fresh or cryopreserved at -140C. The QIAamp micro DNA kit was used to extract genomic DNA from the cultured CD4+ T cells. Library method: the immunoSEQ multiplex PCR assay. TCR beta CDR3 sequencing was performed on DNA from the cultured, isolated CD4+ T cells. Per the original workflow: Non-productive TCR sequences were removed and reads were trimmed to the CDR3 region, keeping CDR3s of at least 7 amino acids. Antigen-specific clonotypes were identified with the MANAFEST web app by comparing expansion in peptide wells against reference cultures. To count as positive, a clone had to show expansion at FDR<0.05 compared with the reference and with all other wells, an odds ratio above 5, and a frequency above 0.1% in two replicate wells. A clonotype was called cross-reactive if it was significantly expanded both in SARS-CoV-2 spike wells and in at least one common cold coronavirus spike condition. CDR3 similarity was assessed by Levenshtein distance with the stringdist R package, and unrooted trees were built with ape in R 3.6.1. As stored in TCRdb, this immuneACCESS dataset retains in-frame rearrangements with V and J assigned. A fraction of the clones does not appear; measured against another copy, unresolved V genes explain less than half of the discrepancy, and the remainder lacks a known reason. The DNA gave D and trimming, while V, J and clone size come from that table. The sample table shows roughly 40,000 clones, and about 63% are seen once. The ten largest clones capture under 10% of the sample.

This chain is built from TRBV25-1 and TRBJ1-2; the D gene cannot be resolved reliably. Specimen: CD4+ T cells from PBMCs cultured without peptide, collected after COVID-19 vaccination. This receptor was identified in a human donor who received a COVID-19 vaccine. At the DNA level, the sequence is TGTGCCAGCAGTTACACACAATATGGCTACACCTTC. It translates to CASSYTQYGYTF.